A single sample is the source of the 28 T cell receptor beta chains below, sequenced in a study of response to subunit inactivated influenza vaccine. A single record per CDR3 protein comes from TCRdb applying MiXCR to the RT-PCR reads. The repertoire holds approximately 160,000 distinct CDR3 sequences, with roughly a tenth as singletons. This material consisted of CD8+ T cells sorted from PBMCs, taken 23 to 25 months after vaccination. The receptors here all came from a man between 50 and 75 years old who received an inactivated influenza vaccine.

Many counts were recorded for this clonotype. This rearrangement joins TRBV29-1 to TRBJ2-7; 8 positions match TRBD2. Trimming removed 3 bases from V and 2 bases from J; junction bases left unmatched: 12. The CDR3 length is 16 residues. Per germline, CDR1 SQVTM and CDR2 ANQGSEA. The CDR3 reads CSVEMGLAGGPYEQYF. CDR3 in DNA: TGCAGCGTTGAGATGGGACTTGCGGGAGGACCCTACGAGCAGTACTTC.

This clonotype showed up just a few times. The chain combines TRBV28 with TRBJ2-3; a weak D match, TRBD2 (6 bases). This CDR3 spans 14 amino acids. With 5 bases removed from V and 8 bases from J, the gap between germline ends came to 17 bases. Germline CDR1 MDHEN, CDR2 SYDVKM. CDR3 sequence (DNA): TGTGCCAGCAGTCCCCGACTAGTTAGAGGTACGCAGTATTTT. Amino acids: CASSPRLVRGTQYF.

The chain carries TRBV4-1 and TRBJ2-7; D gene unclear. CDR3 length: 14 amino acids. Germline V gene data show CDR1 as MGHRA and CDR2 as YSYEKL. The germline V and J ends were trimmed by 1 base and 3 bases, with 10 bases remaining between them. The CDR3 reads CASSQGFANYEQYF. Here the CDR3 DNA reads TGCGCCAGCAGCCAAGGATTCGCAAACTACGAGCAGTACTTC.

This clonotype was observed a handful of times. V usage is TRBV28 and J usage is TRBJ1-5; D unresolved. CDR3 size: 16 residues. Germline V gives CDR1 MDHEN, CDR2 SYDVKM. V was trimmed by 1 base and J by 2 bases, leaving 12 bases between them. CDR3 protein: CASSLLLRRGNQPQHF. CDR3 nucleotides: TGTGCCAGCAGTTTATTATTACGGAGGGGCAATCAGCCCCAGCATTTT.

This clonotype counts as medium-sized. V gene TRBV4-2 combines with J gene TRBJ2-7; D is ambiguous. The germline CDR1 and CDR2 sequences are LGHNA and YNFKEQ. The CDR3 spans 13 residues. V lost 6 bases and J 1 base, leaving 10 bases between the germline ends. The CDR3: CASSQWISYEQYF. The CDR3 DNA sequence: TGTGCCAGCAGTCAATGGATTTCCTACGAGCAGTACTTC.

The chain employs TRBV7-9 and TRBJ2-1; D unclear. Trimming shortened V by 2 bases and J by 8 bases, and 7 bases separated the two germline ends. This CDR3 region has 12 residues. Germline V gene data show CDR1 as SEHNR and CDR2 as FQNEAQ (reference sequence). The chain's CDR3 is CASSLRPYEQFF. CDR3 coding DNA: TGTGCCAGCAGCTTACGGCCCTATGAGCAGTTCTTC.

This clonotype was recorded at least ten times. The chain carries TRBV12-3 or TRBV12-4 and TRBJ2-1, with no clear D. Trimming left V 5 bases short and J 6 bases short, with 14 bases between. The CDR3 sequence is 14 residues long. The DNA for the CDR3 is TGTGCCAGCAGTATATGGGGATACGTCAATGAGCAGTTCTTC. Protein: CASSIWGYVNEQFF.

This clonotype has just a few counts. CDR3 nucleotide sequence: TGTGCCAGCAGGTCTAAGCCGGGACCTTACAATGAGCAGTTCTTC. Protein product: CASRSKPGPYNEQFF. The gene calls are TRBV6-1 and TRBJ2-1; either TRBD1 or TRBD2 may fit D (5 bases each). CDR3 length: 15 amino acids. V lost 6 bases and J 4 bases, leaving 16 bases between the germline ends. Germline V gene lookup returns CDR1 MNHNS and CDR2 SASEGT.

This chain uses TRBV28 with TRBJ2-7, with TRBD1 identical over 7 bases. This CDR3 has 16 residues. V lost 5 bases, J lost 3 bases, and 13 bases stayed unmatched. Per the germline V gene, CDR1 is MDHEN and CDR2 is SYDVKM. This CDR3 reads CASSPTGSKTYYEQYF. The CDR3 coding sequence is TGTGCCAGCAGTCCGACAGGGTCAAAAACCTACTACGAGCAGTACTTC.

This clonotype appeared a few times. The chain carries TRBV27 and TRBJ2-1; D perhaps matches TRBD2 (6 bases). Germline CDR1 MNHEY, CDR2 SMNVEV (reference sequence). The CDR3 sequence is 11 residues long. The V gene lost 10 bases and the J gene lost 8 bases, with 12 bases spanning the gap. In DNA, the CDR3 is TGTGCCACCCGGTGGGGGGATGAGCAGTTCTTC. It translates to CATRWGDEQFF.

Written as DNA, the CDR3 is TGTGCCAGCAGTTACTCGTGGACAGGAGGGACCGGGGAGCTGTTTTTT. Amino acid sequence: CASSYSWTGGTGELFF. This chain links TRBV6-5 with TRBJ2-2, with D possibly being TRBD1 (7 bases). Germline-derived CDR1 and CDR2 are MNHEY and SVGAGI. Trimming cost V 0 bases and J 5 bases, with 13 bases left between them. The CDR3 runs to 16 residues.

This clonotype turned up a few times. This rearrangement joins TRBV28 to TRBJ2-7; no clear D. Germline lookup yields CDR1 MDHEN and CDR2 SYDVKM. The V end lost 3 bases, the J end lost 2 bases, and 5 bases lay between the germline ends. This CDR3 contains 12 residues. The CDR3 reads CASSFLTYEQYF. The CDR3 nucleotides are TGTGCCAGCAGTTTCCTTACCTACGAGCAGTACTTC.

This clonotype was counted many times. This rearrangement joins TRBV28 to TRBJ2-7; 14 nucleotides align to TRBD2. The CDR3 is 17 residues long. Germline V lookup: CDR1 MDHEN, CDR2 SYDVKM. J was trimmed by 1 base and V by 4 bases; bases with no gene match: 6. The chain's CDR3 is CASSSPGLAGVSYEQYF. As DNA, the CDR3 is TGTGCCAGCAGTTCCCCGGGACTAGCGGGAGTTTCCTACGAGCAGTACTTC.

Only a few counts were recorded for this clonotype. The chain recombines TRBV27 with TRBJ1-1, with 10 bases identical to TRBD1. After removal of 0 bases from V and 5 bases from J, the junction contained 3 bases not matched to a gene. This CDR3 has 15 amino acids. Germline lookup yields CDR1 MNHEY and CDR2 SMNVEV (reference sequence). CDR3: CASSLSGTGATEAFF. The DNA for the CDR3 is TGTGCCAGCAGTTTATCCGGGACAGGGGCGACTGAAGCTTTCTTT.

The rearrangement joins TRBV5-5 to TRBJ2-1; no firm D call. V was cut by 3 bases and J by 6 bases, with 16 bases left in between. CDR1 is SGHKS and CDR2 is YYEKEE in the germline V gene (reference sequence). This CDR3 region has 15 residues. Here the CDR3 DNA reads TGTGCCAGCAGCTACGACTGGTTGGGTATCAATGAGCAGTTCTTC. Its protein is CASSYDWLGINEQFF.

The J gene is TRBJ2-1, the V gene TRBV9, with TRBD2 matching over 13 bases. V trimming: 4 bases; J trimming: 6 bases; junction bases outside the gene matches: 7. Per germline, CDR1 SGDLS and CDR2 YYNGEE. The CDR3 is 16 residues long. The CDR3 region has the DNA TGTGCCAGCAGCTCGAGGACTAGCGGGAGTGCCAATGAGCAGTTCTTC. This translates into CASSSRTSGSANEQFF.

In its sample, this clonotype was seen many times. The J gene is TRBJ2-1, the V gene TRBV25-1; D uncertain. This CDR3 region has 15 residues. V dropped 5 bases and J dropped 4 bases, with 15 bases sitting between them. The germline gives CDR1 MGHDK, CDR2 SYGVNS. The CDR3 region has the DNA TGTGCCAGCAGTTGGATCCAACCTCCGTACAATGAGCAGTTCTTC. Residues: CASSWIQPPYNEQFF.

In this sample, this clonotype turned up a few times. This chain uses TRBV12-3 or TRBV12-4 with TRBJ2-3; TRBD2 might be the D (5 bases). V gave up 4 bases and J gave up 4 bases, with 12 bases separating them. This CDR3 has 14 amino acids. CDR3 coding DNA: TGTGCCAGCAGTTCGGACTTAGGACCAGATACGCAGTATTTT. It encodes CASSSDLGPDTQYF.

This clonotype came up a few times. The gene calls are TRBV28 and TRBJ2-1; possible D gene TRBD2, 6 bases. The CDR3 has 17 residues. Germline lookup yields CDR1 MDHEN and CDR2 SYDVKM. Trimming shortened V by 2 bases and J by 3 bases, and 17 bases separated the two germline ends. CDR3 DNA: TGTGCCAGCAGTTTAGGTAGTTCGGGACTCTACTACAATGAGCAGTTCTTC. This codes for CASSLGSSGLYYNEQFF.

In this sample, this clonotype turned up a few times. This chain joins TRBV20-1 and TRBJ2-7, with 9 bases fitting TRBD2. V shed 6 bases and J 0 bases; nucleotides not matched to a gene: 6. This CDR3 region has 14 residues. CDR1 is DFQATT, CDR2 SNEGSKA, per germline (reference sequence). The DNA for the CDR3 is TGCAGTGCGCGAGGACTAGCGAACTCCTACGAGCAGTACTTC. This encodes CSARGLANSYEQYF.

The CDR3 region is CASSRSSSGSPKNIQYF. CDR3 bases: TGTGCCAGCAGCCGCTCTTCTAGCGGGAGCCCCAAAAACATTCAGTACTTC. This chain joins TRBV6-2 or TRBV6-3 and TRBJ2-4; 10 positions agree with TRBD2. Germline V gene sequence: CDR1 MNHEY, CDR2 SVGEGT. The CDR3 consists of 17 residues. The junction had 10 bases not matched to a gene; V was cut back by 6 bases and J by 2 bases.

V gene TRBV7-8 combines with J gene TRBJ2-3; weak D call: TRBD2 (5 bases). With 5 bases removed from V and 6 bases from J, the gap between germline ends came to 18 bases. The CDR3 length is 15 residues. Germline V gene sequence: CDR1 SGHVS, CDR2 FQNEAQ. CDR3 amino acids: CASSLPAVARDTQYF. In DNA, the CDR3 is TGTGCCAGCAGCCTACCGGCAGTAGCGAGGGATACGCAGTATTTT.

This clonotype was counted many times. The chain uses TRBV27 and TRBJ1-6; 9 nucleotides line up with TRBD1. Germline CDR1 and CDR2: MNHEY and SMNVEV (reference sequence). The CDR3 contains 15 residues. The V gene end was trimmed by 7 bases and the J gene end by 6 bases; junction bases not matched to a gene: 7. CDR3 nucleotide sequence: TGTGCCAGCACCTGGACAGGGGAAACTAATTCACCCCTCCACTTT. Translation gives CASTWTGETNSPLHF.

This clonotype was counted a few times. The chain's CDR3 is CASSVGQPLGEQYF. CDR3 sequence (DNA): TGTGCCAGCAGCGTAGGACAGCCATTGGGGGAGCAGTACTTC. The chain has TRBV9 and TRBJ2-7; possible D gene TRBD1, 5 bases. The CDR3 contains 14 residues. The V gene lost 0 bases and the J gene lost 7 bases, with 14 bases spanning the gap. Per germline, CDR1 SGDLS and CDR2 YYNGEE.

This clonotype was counted a few times. V and J are TRBV5-4 and TRBJ2-1; 13 nucleotides align to TRBD2. V was clipped by 0 bases and J by 3 bases; unmatched bases: 6. Germline V gene lookup returns CDR1 SGHNT and CDR2 YYREEE (reference sequence). This CDR3 contains 18 residues. This CDR3 reads CASSLVPRTSGSYNEQFF. The CDR3 DNA follows: TGTGCCAGCAGCTTGGTCCCCAGGACTAGCGGGAGCTACAATGAGCAGTTCTTC.

This rearrangement joins TRBV5-1 to TRBJ1-2, with 9 nucleotides matching TRBD1. After removal of 0 bases from V and 3 bases from J, the junction contained 3 bases not matched to a gene. Germline CDR1 reads SGHRS; CDR2 reads YFSETQ. The CDR3 has 15 residues. Here the CDR3 DNA reads TGCGCCAGCAGCTTGGTTGGACAGGGGCACTATGGCTACACCTTC. The encoded protein is CASSLVGQGHYGYTF.

In its sample, this clonotype was seen a few times. This chain joins TRBV4-2 and TRBJ1-1; no clear D gene. The germline V and J ends were trimmed by 0 bases and 2 bases, with 10 bases remaining between them. This CDR3 spans 15 amino acids. Per germline, CDR1 LGHNA and CDR2 YNFKEQ. Here the CDR3 DNA reads TGTGCCAGCAGCCAAGAATCTGAGGAAAACACTGAAGCTTTCTTT. Its protein product is CASSQESEENTEAFF.

This clonotype came up many times. The chain couples TRBV4-1 to TRBJ1-5; D might be TRBD1 (6 bases). The CDR3 is 16 residues long. Trimming shortened V by 4 bases and J by 1 base, and 14 bases separated the two germline ends. Germline CDR1 is MGHRA and CDR2 is YSYEKL. CDR3 loop: CASSPGEGVSNQPQHF. Written as DNA, the CDR3 is TGCGCCAGCAGCCCTGGGGAGGGGGTCAGCAATCAGCCCCAGCATTTT.